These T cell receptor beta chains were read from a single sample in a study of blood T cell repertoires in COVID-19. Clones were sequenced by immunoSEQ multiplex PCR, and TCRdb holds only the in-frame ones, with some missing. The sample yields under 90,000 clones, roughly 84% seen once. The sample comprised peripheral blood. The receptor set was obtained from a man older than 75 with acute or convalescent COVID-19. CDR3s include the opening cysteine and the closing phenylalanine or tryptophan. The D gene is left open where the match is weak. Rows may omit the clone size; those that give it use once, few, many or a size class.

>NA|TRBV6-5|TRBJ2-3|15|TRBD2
CARASGGFYTDTQYF
TGTGCCCGGGCTAGCGGGGGCTTTTATACAGATACGCAGTATTTT
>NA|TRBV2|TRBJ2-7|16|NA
CASSEAETEYNYEQYF
TGTGCCAGCAGTGAAGCAGAGACAGAATACAATTACGAGCAGTACTTC
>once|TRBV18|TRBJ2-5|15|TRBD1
CASSTGTGGQETQYF
TGTGCCAGCTCAACCGGGACAGGGGGCCAAGAGACCCAGTACTTC
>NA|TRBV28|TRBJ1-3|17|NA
CASTRGGEVYSGNTIYF
TGTGCCAGCACCAGAGGGGGTGAGGTCTACTCTGGAAACACCATATATTTT
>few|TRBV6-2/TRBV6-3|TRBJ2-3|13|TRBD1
CASSYTTGATQYF
TGTGCCAGCAGTTACACTACAGGGGCTACGCAGTATTTT
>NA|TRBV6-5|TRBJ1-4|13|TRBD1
CASRRTGNEKLFF
TGTGCCAGCAGAAGGACAGGGAATGAAAAACTGTTTTTT
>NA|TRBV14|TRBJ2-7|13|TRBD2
CASSQANGREQYF
TGTGCCAGCAGCCAGGCAAACGGGAGGGAGCAGTACTTC
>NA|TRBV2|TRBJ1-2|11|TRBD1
CASNRGYGYTF
TGTGCCAGCAACAGGGGGTATGGCTACACCTTC
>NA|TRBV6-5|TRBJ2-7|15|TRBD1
CASRKPGTGTYEQYF
TGTGCCAGCAGGAAACCGGGGACAGGGACCTACGAGCAGTACTTC
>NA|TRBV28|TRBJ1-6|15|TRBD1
CASSSGQGENSPLHF
TGTGCCAGCAGTTCAGGACAGGGGGAGAATTCACCCCTCCACTTT
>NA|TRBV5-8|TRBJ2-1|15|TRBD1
CASSLLDRAYNEQFF
TGTGCCAGCAGCTTGCTCGACAGGGCTTACAATGAGCAGTTCTTC
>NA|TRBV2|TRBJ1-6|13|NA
CASKRESGSPLHF
TGTGCCAGCAAGCGGGAAAGTGGATCACCCCTCCACTTT
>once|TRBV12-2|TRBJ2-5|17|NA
CASRLERQGGDQETQYF
TGTGCAAGTCGCTTAGAACGGCAGGGGGGCGACCAAGAGACCCAGTACTTC
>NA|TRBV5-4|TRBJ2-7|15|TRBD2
CASSLGTSSHYEQYF
TGTGCCAGCAGCTTGGGGACTAGTTCCCACTACGAGCAGTACTTC
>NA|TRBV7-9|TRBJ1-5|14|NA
CASSLGAAGQPQHF
TGTGCCAGCAGCTTAGGGGCCGCCGGTCAGCCCCAGCATTTT
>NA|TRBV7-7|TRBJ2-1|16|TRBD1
CASSLRSGQAQGEQFF
TGTGCTAGCAGCCTACGATCGGGACAGGCTCAGGGTGAGCAGTTCTTC
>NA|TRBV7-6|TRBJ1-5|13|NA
CASSGHRNQPQHF
TGTGCCAGCAGCGGCCACAGGAATCAGCCCCAGCATTTT
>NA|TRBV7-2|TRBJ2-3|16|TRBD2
CASSLEGLAGASTQYF
TGTGCCAGCAGCTTGGAGGGACTAGCGGGAGCAAGTACGCAGTATTTT
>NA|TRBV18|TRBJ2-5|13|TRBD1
CASSDRGPETQYF
TGTGCCAGCTCAGACAGGGGGCCAGAGACCCAGTACTTC
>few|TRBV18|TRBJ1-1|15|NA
CASSPNLDSPTEAFF
TGTGCCAGCTCACCAAACCTGGACAGCCCCACTGAAGCTTTCTTT
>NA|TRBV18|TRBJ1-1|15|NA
CASSPVTEMNTEAFF
TGTGCCAGCTCACCGGTGACAGAAATGAACACTGAAGCTTTCTTT
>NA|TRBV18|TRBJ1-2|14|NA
CASSPTYGLSGYTF
TGTGCCAGCTCACCAACGTACGGTTTGAGTGGCTACACCTTC
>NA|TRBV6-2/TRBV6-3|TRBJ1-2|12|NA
CASSYSYYGYTF
TGTGCCAGCAGTTACTCCTACTATGGCTACACCTTC
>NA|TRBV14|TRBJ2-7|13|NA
CASSQALRAEQYF
TGTGCCAGCAGCCAAGCGCTGAGGGCCGAGCAGTACTTC
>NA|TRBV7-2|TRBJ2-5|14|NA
CASSSSSLRETQYF
TGTGCCAGCAGCTCTAGTAGCCTAAGGGAGACCCAGTACTTC
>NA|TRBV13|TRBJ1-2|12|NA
CASSPDSGGYTF
TGTGCCAGCAGCCCGGACAGCGGTGGCTACACCTTC
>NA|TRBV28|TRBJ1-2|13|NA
CASSFQRAGGYTF
TGTGCCAGCAGTTTCCAGCGGGCCGGCGGCTACACCTTC
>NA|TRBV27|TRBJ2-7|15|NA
CASSLWGTLTYEQYF
TGTGCCAGCAGTTTATGGGGGACACTGACCTACGAGCAGTACTTC
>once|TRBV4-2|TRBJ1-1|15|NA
CASSQGRGARTEAFF
TGTGCCAGCAGCCAAGGGCGGGGAGCAAGAACTGAAGCTTTCTTT
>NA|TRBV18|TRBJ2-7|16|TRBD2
CASSPFSGGNSYEQYF
TGTGCCAGCTCACCATTTAGCGGGGGAAACTCCTACGAGCAGTACTTC
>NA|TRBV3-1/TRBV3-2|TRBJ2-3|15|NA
CASRPRGETTDTQYF
TGTGCCAGCAGACCCAGGGGGGAGACCACAGATACGCAGTATTTT
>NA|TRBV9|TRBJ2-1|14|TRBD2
CASSVLADYNEQFF
TGTGCCAGCAGCGTACTAGCGGACTACAATGAGCAGTTCTTC
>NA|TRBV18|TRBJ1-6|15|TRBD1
CASSSGTASNSPLHF
TGTGCCAGCTCATCTGGGACAGCAAGCAATTCACCCCTCCACTTT
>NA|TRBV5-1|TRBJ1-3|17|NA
CASSFETLGHDGNTIYF
TGCGCCAGCAGCTTTGAGACCCTGGGGCATGATGGAAACACCATATATTTT
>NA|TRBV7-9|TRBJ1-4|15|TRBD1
CASSQTGTGNEKLFF
TGTGCCAGCAGCCAAACCGGGACAGGGAATGAAAAACTGTTTTTT
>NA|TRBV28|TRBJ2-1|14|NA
CASRPNRILNEQFF
TGTGCCAGCAGGCCTAACAGGATCCTCAATGAGCAGTTCTTC
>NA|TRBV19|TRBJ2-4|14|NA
CASSSGPPKNIQYF
TGTGCCAGTAGTTCAGGTCCCCCCAAAAACATTCAGTACTTC
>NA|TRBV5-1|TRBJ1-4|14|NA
CASMVGQGDEKLFF
TGCGCCAGCATGGTAGGCCAGGGCGATGAAAAACTGTTTTTT
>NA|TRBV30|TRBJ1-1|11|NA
CAWSRNTEAFF
TGTGCCTGGAGCCGGAACACTGAAGCTTTCTTT
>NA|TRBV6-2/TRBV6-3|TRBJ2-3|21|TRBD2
CASSYSGRTSGSPVRTDTQYF
TGTGCCAGCAGTTACTCAGGAAGGACTAGCGGGAGCCCCGTTCGCACAGATACGCAGTATTTT
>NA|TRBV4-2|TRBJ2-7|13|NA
CASSQDSSGQQYF
TGTGCCAGCAGCCAAGATTCGAGCGGCCAGCAGTACTTC
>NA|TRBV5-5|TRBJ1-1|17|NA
CASSLGLSGVSSTEAFF
TGTGCCAGCAGCTTGGGTCTCTCAGGGGTATCTAGCACTGAAGCTTTCTTT
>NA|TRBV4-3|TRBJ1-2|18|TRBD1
CASSPTTGGHTSNYGYTF
TGCGCCAGCAGCCCGACGACAGGGGGCCACACTTCTAACTATGGCTACACCTTC